These T cell receptor beta chains were read from a single sample in a study of T cell repertoires in cytomegalovirus infection. Each CDR3 protein is one row after TCRdb ran MiXCR on the reads. The table lists roughly 600,000 distinct CDR3 sequences, roughly a quarter of them singletons. Source material: CD8+ T cells from PBMCs. The receptors were sampled from a human donor in good health (CMV status not recorded). Some clones in this sample may be carry-over from other donors' samples. Both conserved end residues are part of each CDR3. The D gene is left open where the match is weak. A clone size is listed for some rows: how often the clone was seen (once, few, many), or a class if it is expanded.

clone_size	d_call	j_call	v_call	cdr3_aa	cdr3_nt
many	TRBD1	TRBJ2-3	TRBV28	CASSSGQGADTQYF	TGTGCCAGCAGTTCTGGACAGGGTGCAGATACGCAGTATTTT
-	TRBD1	TRBJ2-6	TRBV24-1	CATSEYRDSSDSGANVLTF	TGTGCCACCAGTGAATATAGGGACAGTTCAGACTCTGGGGCCAACGTCCTGACTTTC
many	TRBD1	TRBJ1-5	TRBV28	CASSRQGALSPNQPQHF	TGTGCCAGCAGTCGGCAGGGGGCGCTTTCTCCCAACCAGCCCCAGCATTTT
-	-	TRBJ1-2	TRBV29-1	CSGVQSNYGYTF	TGCAGCGGCGTACAGTCTAACTATGGCTACACCTTC
few	-	TRBJ2-2	TRBV6-1	CASSAGRLNTGELFF	TGTGCCAGCAGCGCGGGACGGTTGAACACCGGGGAGCTGTTTTTT
many	-	TRBJ2-1	TRBV12-3/TRBV12-4	CASSAAGHSYNEQFF	TGTGCCAGCAGCGCTGCAGGCCACTCCTACAATGAGCAGTTCTTC
few	-	TRBJ2-1	TRBV2	CASIGIRSYNEQFF	TGTGCCAGCATCGGGATCCGGTCCTACAATGAGCAGTTCTTC
-	TRBD2	TRBJ2-1	TRBV6-2/TRBV6-3	CASSYGGGVEQFF	TGTGCCAGCAGTTATGGGGGGGGGGTTGAGCAGTTCTTC
few	-	TRBJ1-4	TRBV7-9	CASSPAGRHEKLFF	TGTGCCAGCAGTCCCGCCGGGAGGCATGAAAAACTGTTTTTT
-	TRBD2	TRBJ2-1	TRBV9	CASSLPGGNRFGDEQFF	TGTGCCAGCAGCCTACCCGGGGGGAACAGGTTTGGCGATGAGCAGTTCTTC
-	-	TRBJ1-1	TRBV10-3	CAIMHGGIGTSRNTEAFF	TGTGCCATCATGCATGGAGGGATAGGGACCTCCAGGAACACTGAAGCTTTCTTT
many	-	TRBJ1-1	TRBV27	CASSLSVGRGNTEAFF	TGTGCCAGCAGTTTATCGGTAGGACGGGGAAACACTGAAGCTTTCTTT
-	-	TRBJ1-1	TRBV20-1	CSAKKGGTEAFF	TGCAGTGCTAAGAAGGGTGGCACTGAAGCTTTCTTT
many	TRBD2	TRBJ2-5	TRBV7-2	CASSVGLAVIQETQYF	TGTGCCAGCAGCGTGGGACTAGCGGTGATCCAAGAGACCCAGTACTTC
-	-	TRBJ2-1	TRBV5-5	CASSTTTGQPYNEQFF	TGTGCCAGCAGCACTACAACTGGACAGCCCTACAATGAGCAGTTCTTC
-	-	TRBJ2-5	TRBV29-1	CSVTPLGKGETQYF	TGCAGCGTTACCCCCCTGGGGAAGGGAGAGACCCAGTACTTC
-	-	TRBJ1-1	TRBV25-1	CASSEPGTEAFF	TGTGCCAGCAGTGAGCCAGGAACTGAAGCTTTCTTT
many	TRBD1	TRBJ2-1	TRBV12-3/TRBV12-4	CASTVYLLGQLNEQFF	TGTGCCAGCACAGTTTATCTGTTGGGACAGCTGAATGAGCAGTTCTTC
few	-	TRBJ1-1	TRBV20-1	CSARDRMMNTEAFF	TGCAGTGCTAGAGATCGTATGATGAACACTGAAGCTTTCTTT
few	-	TRBJ2-1	TRBV3-1	CASSPKGNEQFF	TGTGCCAGCAGCCCAAAAGGGAATGAGCAGTTCTTC
-	-	TRBJ2-1	TRBV5-1	CASSKEGLVSYNEQFF	TGCGCCAGCAGCAAGGAGGGGTTGGTCTCCTACAATGAGCAGTTCTTC
few	TRBD2	TRBJ2-5	TRBV7-9	CASSLFAWQAGDEETQYF	TGTGCCAGCAGCTTATTCGCCTGGCAAGCGGGGGACGAGGAGACCCAGTACTTC
many	-	TRBJ2-1	TRBV7-9	CASSPFGGQGNNEQFF	TGTGCCAGCAGCCCCTTTGGAGGACAAGGTAACAATGAGCAGTTCTTC
-	-	TRBJ2-1	TRBV19	CASSRAGASYNEQFF	TGTGCCAGTAGTCGGGCAGGGGCCTCCTACAATGAGCAGTTCTTC
many	-	TRBJ2-1	TRBV7-2	CASSPAADSYNEQFF	TGTGCCAGCAGCCCAGCGGCGGATTCCTACAATGAGCAGTTCTTC
few	TRBD2	TRBJ2-1	TRBV6-9	CASSPRGVEYNEQFF	TGTGCCAGCAGTCCCCGGGGGGTCGAGTACAATGAGCAGTTCTTC
many	TRBD1	TRBJ1-1	TRBV19	CASSAGLGQGIEAFF	TGTGCCAGTTCAGCAGGTCTAGGACAGGGAATTGAAGCTTTCTTT
many	-	TRBJ2-1	TRBV7-8	CAGGAKEYNEQFF	TGTGCCGGCGGGGCCAAAGAGTACAATGAGCAGTTCTTC
many	-	TRBJ2-7	TRBV2	CASGGSYEQYF	TGTGCCAGCGGAGGCTCCTACGAGCAGTACTTC
-	TRBD1	TRBJ1-6	TRBV28	CASLYRGLNSPLHF	TGTGCCAGCCTTTACAGGGGGCTTAATTCACCCCTCCACTTT
many	-	TRBJ2-7	TRBV12-3/TRBV12-4	CASSLYEQYF	TGTGCCAGCAGCCTCTACGAGCAGTACTTC
few	TRBD1	TRBJ2-5	TRBV2	CASNPGQGVFQETQYF	TGTGCCAGCAACCCGGGACAGGGAGTTTTCCAAGAGACCCAGTACTTC
few	-	TRBJ2-7	TRBV7-9	CASSSRGGGSRSYEQYF	TGTGCCAGCAGCTCAAGGGGGGGCGGATCTCGATCCTACGAGCAGTACTTC
-	-	TRBJ2-1	TRBV19	CASSIGGNYNEQFF	TGTGCCAGTAGTATTGGCGGGAACTACAATGAGCAGTTCTTC
-	-	TRBJ2-5	TRBV28	CASSTGRTYQETQYF	TGTGCCAGCAGCACCGGACGGACGTACCAAGAGACCCAGTACTTC
-	-	TRBJ2-2	TRBV29-1	CSVAVRGAYTGELFF	TGCAGCGTTGCTGTACGGGGGGCCTACACCGGGGAGCTGTTTTTT
few	-	TRBJ2-3	TRBV7-9	CASSLSLRAPPTDTQYF	TGTGCCAGCAGCTTATCCCTGCGGGCGCCCCCCACAGATACGCAGTATTTT
few	TRBD1	TRBJ1-1	TRBV4-1	CASSQEGQGDTEAFF	TGCGCCAGCAGCCAAGAGGGACAGGGAGACACTGAAGCTTTCTTT
-	-	TRBJ2-1	TRBV7-6	CASSLRPQEIHNEQFF	TGTGCCAGCAGCTTACGTCCACAAGAGATTCACAATGAGCAGTTCTTC
-	-	TRBJ1-4	TRBV13	CASSFGRHKEKLFF	TGTGCCAGCAGCTTTGGACGGCATAAGGAAAAACTGTTTTTT
-	-	TRBJ1-1	TRBV6-6	CANSYYSGHPNTEAFF	TGTGCCAACAGTTACTATTCCGGACACCCGAACACTGAAGCTTTCTTT
few	-	TRBJ2-3	TRBV7-9	CASSPEGEPDTQYF	TGTGCCAGCAGCCCCGAAGGGGAACCAGATACGCAGTATTTT
-	TRBD2	TRBJ2-1	TRBV7-9	CASSLGRGGFYNEQFF	TGTGCCAGCAGCTTAGGGCGGGGGGGTTTCTACAATGAGCAGTTCTTC
many	-	TRBJ1-1	TRBV4-1	CASSQAQGRAAFF	TGCGCCAGCAGCCAAGCCCAGGGGAGGGCCGCTTTCTTT
-	-	TRBJ2-1	TRBV27	CASSPVDTYSYNEQFF	TGTGCCAGCAGTCCTGTGGACACATACTCCTACAATGAGCAGTTCTTC
-	TRBD1	TRBJ1-2	TRBV29-1	CSVEDPDRINGYTF	TGCAGCGTTGAAGACCCGGACAGGATCAATGGCTACACCTTC
many	-	TRBJ1-4	TRBV12-3/TRBV12-4	CASSRVYEKLFF	TGTGCCAGCAGCAGGGTTTACGAAAAACTGTTTTTT
-	-	TRBJ1-6	TRBV14	CASSPGRVADSPLHF	TGTGCCAGCAGCCCGGGACGGGTTGCGGATTCACCCCTCCACTTT
many	TRBD1	TRBJ2-1	TRBV7-9	CASSSLQGALNNEQFF	TGTGCCAGCAGTTCCCTCCAGGGGGCATTAAACAATGAGCAGTTCTTC
many	-	TRBJ2-3	TRBV6-1	CASSSKGSDTQYF	TGTGCCAGCAGTTCGAAGGGATCAGATACGCAGTATTTT
many	-	TRBJ1-1	TRBV7-9	CASSSPGGRTEAFF	TGTGCCAGCAGCTCCCCGGGGGGACGCACTGAAGCTTTCTTT
few	-	TRBJ2-4	TRBV29-1	CSATDPLTKNIQYF	TGCAGCGCCACGGACCCTCTAACCAAAAACATTCAGTACTTC
few	TRBD1	TRBJ1-6	TRBV14	CASSPSKRDRNSPLHF	TGTGCCAGCAGTCCATCTAAGAGGGACAGAAATTCACCCCTCCACTTT
many	TRBD1	TRBJ1-4	TRBV7-9	CASGIQGANEKLFF	TGTGCCAGCGGAATACAGGGGGCTAATGAAAAACTGTTTTTT